Listed here is a single TCR beta chain. Its antigen has not been determined. No much larger clone exists at a distance of one base, and base qualities are not known. The cohort comprised approximately 700 healthy bone marrow donors. At the time of sampling, all cohort members were nominally healthy, though unrecorded immune exposures were likely present. The donor tested CMV seronegative and was one of the 352 seronegative cohort members. A peripheral blood sample was provided by each donor, and peripheral blood mononuclear cells were used for TCR beta sequencing. The Qiagen DNeasy Blood Extraction Kit was used to extract genomic DNA from the blood cell samples. The sample comes from a study of cytomegalovirus exposure and HLA in healthy donors (dated by TCRdb to 2017 to 2019). For the study in its entirety: In an earlier analysis of 450 to 750 of the donors, roughly 300 Gb of sequence data and about 110 million unique TCR beta sequences from about 179 million T cells were reported. High-throughput TCR immunosequencing, statistical association of individual TCRs with disease status, and machine learning were combined to predict cytomegalovirus infection status. Because of strong linkage in the cohort, roughly five DR-DQ haplotypes were treated as single units for association and clustering. Using immunosequencing, the study profiled T cell repertoires from 550 to 750 subjects and related those repertoires to cytomegalovirus serostatus. The number of donors typed differed by locus, with 629-630 for A, B, C, DRB1 and DQB1, about 500 for DQA1, under 610 for DPA1, and over 400 for DPB1. An earlier analysis of 500 to 750 of the donors applied high-throughput TCR beta sequencing to assess whether each TCR beta V gene segment acted as functional or pseudogenic. Rather than using new phenotypic data, the later analysis identified candidate immune exposures from TCR beta sequences and from how often those sequences occurred across donors. Both class I and class II loci were covered by HLA typing, at four-digit resolution. The study aimed to test whether cataloging public T cell receptors could reveal signatures of past pathogen exposure. Among almost 400 genotyped donors of the cohort, an average of about 240,000 unique TCR beta nucleotide sequences were sequenced per donor, around 18% of them non-productive. To study patterns of TCR occurrence, a later analysis re-analyzed previously published TCR beta repertoires from around 660 donors and added high-resolution HLA genotyping. Donor age, sex, ethnicity and CMV serostatus were compiled alongside the repertoire data. An early release that covered some 630 HLA-typed donors contained about 300 gigabases of sequencing data and tens of millions of unique TCR sequences. Along with the roughly 670-subject first cohort, a separate validation cohort of about 110 different subjects was used. The genetic ancestry cluster associated with self-reported Caucasian donors included roughly four fifths of the approximately 400 genotyped donors. A later genetic analysis used genome-wide SNP genotypes for 398 of the 666 donors, treating that subset as a discovery cohort. Every repertoire in the discovery cohort had been generated on one and the same sequencing platform. Results the study describes overall, beyond this receptor: An association between a missense DCLRE1C variant and V-gene and J-gene trimming of TCR beta chains was found in a later genetic analysis and replicated in an independent cohort. Because HLA typing was missing for some donors at each locus, association tests included only the typed subset. In a later analysis, over 15,000 TCR beta sequences were associated with specific HLA alleles at a false discovery rate of 0.05. A later genetic analysis reported fewer N-insertions in productive TCRs among donors in an Asian-associated ancestry cluster than the approximately 700-donor mean. Correlated functional status among segregating V segments might reflect linkage disequilibrium, but an unknown experimental factor could not be ruled out. The cohort was sequenced for TCR beta chains only, and without alpha or paired-chain data the features that could be detected were limited. The only immune exposure information available for the cohort was CMV serostatus. An earlier analysis of some 560 of the donors showed that most TCR beta V segments appeared in productive rearrangements either about 87% or about 30% of the time, which broadly matched IMGT annotations. Most CMV-associated TCR beta chains appeared to be HLA-restricted in a later analysis, and the HLA associations seemed to be driven largely by CMV exposure. The study gave a list of some 150 TCR beta chains associated with cytomegalovirus. A few of the identified cytomegalovirus-associated TCR beta chains were confirmed in vitro to be specific for cytomegalovirus antigens. A cluster of highly shared sequence variants was judged likely to represent a technical artifact of the sequencing pipeline. According to a later analysis, parvovirus B19, influenza, CMV and Epstein-Barr virus appeared linked to several top co-occurrence clusters. When HLA alleles, especially DR and DQ, strongly co-occurred, attributing TCR associations to individual alleles was difficult. Across donors, most TCR sequences were observed very rarely, whereas some public TCRs were present in many individuals. In a later analysis, TCR association rates were found to vary across HLA loci, with the most associated TCRs seen for DRB1 alleles and the fewest for HLA-C alleles. Around 16 rarely observed V segments, including chromosome 9 orphons, were excluded from the earlier analysis of some 590 of the donors because counts were too low. The presence/absence analyses assumed that sequencing depth was roughly uniform across donors, and that assumption may not be true. The authors suggested that the approach could potentially be generalized to other disease states and immunological phenotypes. In a later analysis, HLA-associated TCR beta chains were found to be more clonally expanded and to have lower generation probabilities than equally common non-associated chains. A further reported finding was that TCR beta sequences accurately predicted the HLA-A and HLA-B alleles for most subjects in the first cohort. Cytomegalovirus status was reported to be diagnosed by the classifier with high specificity and sensitivity in both the original and validation cohorts.

Libraries were built with the immunoSEQ multiplex PCR assay. A mixture of 60 forward primers for TCR Vbeta segments and 13 reverse primers for TCR Jbeta segments was used in the multiplex PCR. A multiplex PCR assay on genomic DNA amplified the CDR3 region of rearranged TCR beta genes. The amplified TCR beta libraries were sequenced on the Illumina HiSeq System as 87-base-pair reads. As for the authors' bioinformatics: A later analysis tallied roughly 76 million unique TCR beta chains across the 610 or so repertoires, and about 10 million of those chains were shared by two or more donors. A nearest-neighbor algorithm error-corrected the raw reads and collapsed the reads into unique sequences, merging closely related sequences to remove PCR and sequencing errors. V, D and J gene segments were assigned by aligning CDR3 sequences to IMGT reference sequences. For a sequence to be retained, a match of at least six nucleotides was required to both a V gene segment and a J gene segment. Rearrangements were classified as productive when the CDR3 lacked stop codons and remained in frame with V and J, and all other rearrangements were classified as non-productive. Following IMGT convention, CDR3 was defined as the stretch from the second conserved V-encoded cysteine to the conserved J-encoded phenylalanine. In an earlier analysis of more than 550 of the donors, sequences lacking an unambiguous match to a single V gene segment were excluded. In an earlier analysis of almost 600 of the donors, a V segment was called functional when productive rearrangements were above 56.7%, and segregating when the standard deviation between donors exceeded 5%. A statistical classification framework was developed to diagnose cytomegalovirus status using the catalog of TCR beta chain sequences. V and J gene assignment, in a later analysis, came from comparing TCR nucleotide sequences with IMGT/GENE-DB human TR gene sequences. The TCRdist pipeline was used in a later analysis to assign CDR3 sequences and most-parsimonious VDJ recombination scenarios. In a later analysis, every TCR beta chain was defined by the combination of its CDR3 amino acid sequence and its V-gene family, and reads without a unique V-gene family were dropped. In a later analysis, 450 to 600 highly shared, low-generation-probability nucleotide sequences were removed to address suspected cross-contamination and a sequencing artifact. In a later analysis, a clonal expansion index for each public chain was calculated from normalized within-repertoire ranks of inferred template counts. In a later analysis, generation probabilities were computed using a VDJ recombination model fitted to out-of-frame rearrangements, and the results were checked against IGoR. In a later analysis, hypergeometric tests were used to score TCR-TCR, TCR-HLA and TCR-CMV co-occurrence, with a repertoire-size bias correction applied to TCR pairs. A later analysis estimated false discovery rates by permuting HLA or CMV assignments 20 times. A later analysis grouped co-occurring TCRs with DBSCAN, adding TCRdist sequence similarity when clustering within HLA-allele-positive subsets. For co-occurrence clustering, repertoires with fewer than 30,000 or more than 120,000 public chains were excluded, along with roughly 5 repertoires with anomalous nucleotide sharing. As stored in TCRdb, this immuneACCESS dataset retains in-frame rearrangements with V and J assigned. A fraction of the clones does not appear; measured against another copy, unresolved V genes explain less than half of the discrepancy, and the remainder lacks a known reason. The DNA was the basis for D and trimming; V, J and clone size are from that table. The sample records some 85,000 clones, roughly 83% of which are singletons. Under 2.5% of the sample comes from the top ten.

This TCR came from a man aged 18 to 29 in good health and CMV-seronegative. The sequenced material came from PBMCs.

The CDR3 here reads CASTSGTSGSGTDTQYF. The nucleotide sequence is given as TGTGCCAGCACCTCCGGGACTAGCGGGAGTGGTACAGATACGCAGTATTTT. Here the chain combines TRBV4-2 and TRBJ2-3, with 14 junctional bases fitting TRBD2. From V the trimming removes 7 bases and from J it removes 3 bases, while the gene matches leave 9 bases of the junction unaccounted for. In the germline V gene, CDR1 corresponds to LGHNA and CDR2 to YNFKEQ. The CDR3 sequence holds 17 residues, the cysteine and phenylalanine included. Only the CDR3 part of the read is kept: 51 bases, read in frame from the first base.